This record looks at one T cell receptor (beta chain) sequence and its context. Its specificity is not known. The data are from a study of CD8 T cells in ankylosing spondylitis. Notes on the study in general: There was a TCR beta motif, made of fewer than 10 highly homologous variants, that appeared characteristic of ankylosing spondylitis blood.

Using its own MiXCR run on the 5' RACE reads, TCRdb lists one record per CDR3 protein. Of more than 600,000 distinct CDR3 sequences in the sample, over 15% were seen once. CDR3 size: 16 residues. Looked up from germline, CDR1 is DFQATT and CDR2 is SNEGSKA (reference sequence). J lost 2 bases, V lost 0 bases, and 5 bases had no gene match. Sequenced material: blood, either unsorted or a sorted T cell fraction (not recorded which). The source is a male donor with ankylosing spondylitis. The chain links TRBV20-1 to TRBJ2-1; TRBD2 aligns across 9 bases. CDR3 region: CSARDPGGGAYNEQFF. DNA of the CDR3: TGCAGTGCTAGAGATCCCGGCGGGGGGGCCTACAATGAGCAGTTCTTC.